Following are 23 T cell receptor beta chains from one sample sequenced in a study of blood T cell repertoires in COVID-19. Assay used: immunoSEQ multiplex PCR; TCRdb lists only in-frame clones, some missing. The sample records over 200,000 clones, 75% to 90% being singletons. The sequencing input was peripheral blood. The receptors here all came from a human donor in a cohort sampled during active COVID-19.

In its sample, this clone was seen once. The rearrangement links TRBV5-6 to TRBJ2-7, with TRBD1 as a possible D gene (5 bases). The CDR3 runs to 14 residues. Per the germline V gene, CDR1 is SGHDT and CDR2 is YYEEEE. V lost 1 base to trimming and J lost 0 bases, with 8 bases between them. The CDR3, as DNA: TGTGCCAGCAGCTTGCAGCAGGGCTCCTACGAGCAGTACTTC. Its protein is CASSLQQGSYEQYF.

The chain carries TRBV5-1 and TRBJ1-6; TRBD1 matches at 8 bases. CDR3 length equals 15 residues. J lost 10 bases, V lost 2 bases, and 8 bases had no gene match. Germline CDR1 SGHRS, CDR2 YFSETQ. The CDR3 reads CASSLSGTGRSPLHF. In DNA, the CDR3 is TGCGCCAGCAGCTTAAGTGGGACAGGACGCTCACCCCTCCACTTT.

The count of this clone is one. The rearrangement joins TRBV3-1 (or the pseudogene TRBV3-2) to TRBJ2-2; tentatively, D is TRBD2 (6 bases). This CDR3 region has 16 residues. The V and J ends lost 0 bases and 1 base respectively, with 9 bases between them. Germline assignment: CDR1 LGHDT and CDR2 YNNKEL (reference sequence). CDR3 in DNA: TGTGCCAGCAGCCAAGAGGCGGGACTGAACACCGGGGAGCTGTTTTTT. Its translation: CASSQEAGLNTGELFF.

This clone was detected once. The V and J genes are TRBV19 and TRBJ1-2; D is ambiguous. The CDR3 loop spans 12 amino acids. The germline gives CDR1 LNHDA, CDR2 SQIVND (reference sequence). V was shortened by 6 bases and J by 2 bases, with 7 bases between the two germline ends. CDR3: CASRLPNYGYTF. The CDR3 region has the DNA TGTGCCAGTAGACTGCCAAACTATGGCTACACCTTC.

A single count supports this clone. The gene calls are TRBV9 and TRBJ1-6; 7 bases align to TRBD1. Trimming took 4 bases from V and 4 from J; bases not matched to a gene: 2. The germline V gene has CDR1 SGDLS and CDR2 YYNGEE. The CDR3 covers 14 residues. The DNA of the CDR3 is TGTGCCAGCAGCATGGGACAGTATAATTCACCCCTCCACTTT. Its protein product is CASSMGQYNSPLHF.

In nucleotides, the CDR3 is TGCGCCAGCAGCCAAGCCGACGGGGGGCGAGGGCGCTCTGGGGCCAACGTCCTGACTTTC. This codes for CASSQADGGRGRSGANVLTF. The chain employs TRBV4-3 and TRBJ2-6; D perhaps matches TRBD2 (7 bases). Germline-derived CDR1 and CDR2 are LGHNA and YSLEER. The CDR3 length is 20 residues. V was pared by 1 base and J by 0 bases, with 19 bases between.

The rearrangement joins TRBV28 to TRBJ1-3; D may be TRBD1 (6 bases). V shed 2 bases and J shed 7 bases, with 15 bases lying between them. CDR3 length equals 15 residues. The germline CDR1 and CDR2 sequences are MDHEN and SYDVKM. The CDR3 spells CASSLATGWVNTIYF. The DNA of the CDR3 is TGTGCCAGCAGTTTAGCCACAGGGTGGGTGAACACCATATATTTT. Based on the CDR3 plus reference TRBV28 and TRBJ1-3, the full variable domain is DVKVTQSSRYLVKRTGEKVFLECVQDMDHENMFWYRQDPGLGLRLIYFSYDVKMKEKGDIPEGYSVSREKKERFSLILESASTNQTSMYLCASSLATGWVNTIYFGEGSWLTVV.

The V and J genes are TRBV19 and TRBJ1-5, with D perhaps TRBD1 (5 bases). V lost 4 bases, J lost 4 bases, and 8 bases lay in between. The CDR3 runs to 13 residues. Looked up from germline, CDR1 is LNHDA and CDR2 is SQIVND (reference sequence). For the CDR3, the DNA is TGTGCCAGTAGTAACCAGGGAAATCAGCCCCAGCATTTT. Its translation: CASSNQGNQPQHF.

This clone was detected a few times. This chain joins TRBV7-2 and TRBJ2-7; D is unresolved. The germline V gene encodes CDR1 SGHTA and CDR2 FQGNSA. V was trimmed by 4 bases and J by 6 bases, leaving 13 bases between them. The CDR3 totals 13 residues. This chain's CDR3 is CASSSFGVGEQYF. The DNA for the CDR3 is TGTGCCAGCAGCTCATTTGGAGTTGGCGAGCAGTACTTC.

The chain is built from TRBV27 and TRBJ2-7, with D perhaps TRBD2 (5 bases). Germline V gives CDR1 MNHEY, CDR2 SMNVEV (reference sequence). The ends were cut back, 5 bases at V and 7 bases at J, with 18 bases in the middle. The CDR3 is 14 amino acids. The CDR3, as DNA: TGTGCCAGCAGTCTCACCGACTATCTCGGGGAGCAGTACTTC. Protein sequence: CASSLTDYLGEQYF.

The rearrangement joins TRBV13 to TRBJ1-2; 7 bases match TRBD1. Germline CDR1 is PRHDT and CDR2 is FYEKMQ (reference sequence). There are 13 residues in the CDR3. The ends lost 1 base at V and 8 bases at J; junction bases unmatched: 4. CDR3: CASSLAQGVGYTF. Here the CDR3 DNA reads TGTGCCAGCAGCTTAGCGCAGGGGGTGGGCTACACCTTC.

This chain links TRBV19 with TRBJ2-7; 10 bases match TRBD2. The length of the CDR3 is 15 residues. Germline V CDR1 and CDR2: LNHDA, SQIVND (reference sequence). The ends lost 5 bases at V and 2 bases at J; junction bases unmatched: 6. The CDR3 DNA follows: TGTGCCAGTAGTGCTGGAGCGGGAGGGACCTACGAGCAGTACTTC. Residues: CASSAGAGGTYEQYF.

The V gene is TRBV10-1, the J gene TRBJ2-7; D unresolved. Germline loops: CDR1 WNHNN, CDR2 SYGVQD (reference sequence). This CDR3 spans 10 amino acids. The V end lost 10 bases, the J end lost 5 bases, and 9 bases lay between the germline ends. In DNA, the CDR3 is TGCGCCATCATAGGAGACGAGCAGTACTTC. It specifies CAIIGDEQYF.

The chain is built from TRBV7-2 and TRBJ2-7; 8 positions agree with TRBD2. CDR1 and CDR2 from the germline V gene are SGHTA and FQGNSA. CDR3 size: 16 residues. The trim removed 5 bases at V and 0 bases at J, leaving 9 bases unmatched. The CDR3 loop reads CASSAERSGISYEQYF. The CDR3 DNA reads as TGTGCCAGCAGCGCAGAGCGTAGCGGGATCTCCTACGAGCAGTACTTC.

The CDR3 region is CASGPGQKQETQYF. In DNA, the CDR3 is TGCGCCAGCGGCCCTGGACAGAAACAAGAGACCCAGTACTTC. This rearrangement joins TRBV5-1 to TRBJ2-5, with D possibly being TRBD1 (6 bases). The germline gives CDR1 SGHRS, CDR2 YFSETQ. CDR3 length: 14 residues. Trimming cost V 7 bases and J 2 bases, with 15 bases left between them.

The chain joins TRBV7-9 to TRBJ2-7; perhaps TRBD2 as D (5 bases). Germline V gene lookup returns CDR1 SEHNR and CDR2 FQNEAQ (reference sequence). Trimming took off 5 bases at V and 7 bases at J, with 9 bases between the two ends. The CDR3 covers 11 residues. CDR3 protein: CASSPGGEQYF. The DNA for the CDR3 is TGTGCCAGCAGCCCCGGCGGGGAGCAGTACTTC.

V and J are TRBV12-3 or TRBV12-4 and TRBJ1-2, with 9 bases identical to TRBD1. The ends lost 6 bases at V and 4 bases at J; junction bases unmatched: 3. CDR3 length: 13 amino acids. CDR3: CASRMTGGYGYTF. For the CDR3, the DNA is TGTGCCAGCAGAATGACAGGGGGCTATGGCTACACCTTC.

The chain has TRBV6-5 and TRBJ1-3, with D possibly TRBD1 on 5 matching bases. CDR1 and CDR2 (germline): MNHEY, SVGAGI. The CDR3 covers 15 residues. The V gene lost 0 bases and the J gene lost 4 bases, with 10 bases spanning the gap. This CDR3 reads CASSYSQGLGNTIYF. Written as DNA, the CDR3 is TGTGCCAGCAGTTACTCCCAGGGCTTAGGAAACACCATATATTTT.

The chain carries TRBV19 and TRBJ2-4, with 7 bases fitting TRBD2. CDR1 LNHDA and CDR2 SQIVND come from the germline V gene (reference sequence). This CDR3 has 15 amino acids. J lost 7 bases, V lost 4 bases, and 10 bases had no gene match. The CDR3 sequence: CASSKGGPRVNIQYF. CDR3 DNA sequence: TGTGCCAGTAGTAAGGGAGGGCCGCGAGTTAACATTCAGTACTTC.

The chain employs TRBV7-2 and TRBJ2-2, with TRBD2 identical over 9 bases. With V trimmed by 1 base and J by 7 bases, 13 bases remained unmatched. The CDR3 spans 18 residues. Germline CDR1 is SGHTA and CDR2 is FQGNSA. Here the CDR3 reads CASSLVVGFSGRGGELFF. CDR3 sequence (DNA): TGTGCCAGCAGCTTAGTTGTTGGGTTTAGCGGGAGAGGCGGGGAGCTGTTTTTT.

The genes are TRBV11-2 and TRBJ2-7; D call uncertain. The germline gives CDR1 SGHAT, CDR2 FQNNGV. Trimming pared 6 bases from V and 2 bases from J, leaving 14 bases between. The CDR3 contains 14 residues. For the CDR3, the DNA is TGTGCCAGCAGTCCGCAATTGGGCGCCTACGAGCAGTACTTC. Its translation is CASSPQLGAYEQYF.

CDR3 coding DNA: TGCGCCAGCAGCCAGGACAGGGGGCGATCACCCCTCCACTTT. Its protein product is CASSQDRGRSPLHF. V is TRBV4-3 and J is TRBJ1-6, with 11 bases matching TRBD1. The CDR3 totals 14 residues. The junction had 2 bases not matched to a gene; V was cut back by 3 bases and J by 10 bases. Germline lookup yields CDR1 LGHNA and CDR2 YSLEER.

This clone is a singleton in its sample. The V gene is TRBV6-6, the J gene TRBJ2-7, with TRBD1 matching 7 bases. The CDR3 is 16 residues long. Germline CDR1 MNHNY, CDR2 SVGAGI (reference sequence). V was clipped by 4 bases and J by 3 bases; unmatched bases: 12. CDR3 sequence reads: CASSSEQGTSVYEQYF. CDR3 coding DNA: TGTGCCAGCAGTTCGGAACAGGGGACCTCGGTCTACGAGCAGTACTTC.